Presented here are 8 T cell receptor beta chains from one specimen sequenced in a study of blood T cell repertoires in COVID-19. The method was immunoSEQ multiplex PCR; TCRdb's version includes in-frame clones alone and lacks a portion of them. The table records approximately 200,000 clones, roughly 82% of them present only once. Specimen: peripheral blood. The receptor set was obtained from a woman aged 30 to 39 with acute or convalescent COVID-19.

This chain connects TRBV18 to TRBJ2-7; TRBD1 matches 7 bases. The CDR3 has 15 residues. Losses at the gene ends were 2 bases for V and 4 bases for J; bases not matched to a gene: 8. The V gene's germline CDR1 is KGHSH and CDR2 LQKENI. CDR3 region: CASSPDNRGRYEQYF. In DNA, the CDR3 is TGTGCCAGCTCACCAGATAACAGGGGTCGATACGAGCAGTACTTC.

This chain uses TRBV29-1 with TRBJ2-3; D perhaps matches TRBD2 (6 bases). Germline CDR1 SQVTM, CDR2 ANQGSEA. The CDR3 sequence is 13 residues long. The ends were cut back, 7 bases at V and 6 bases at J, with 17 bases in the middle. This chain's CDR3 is CSAAEGVGDTQYF. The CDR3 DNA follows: TGCAGCGCCGCGGAGGGTGTGGGGGATACGCAGTATTTT.

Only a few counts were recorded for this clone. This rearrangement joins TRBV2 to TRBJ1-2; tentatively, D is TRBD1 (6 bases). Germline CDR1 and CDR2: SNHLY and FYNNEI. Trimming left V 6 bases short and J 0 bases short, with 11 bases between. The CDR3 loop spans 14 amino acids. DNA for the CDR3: TGTGCCAGCAGGGTGGGGGCCTCTAACTATGGCTACACCTTC. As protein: CASRVGASNYGYTF.

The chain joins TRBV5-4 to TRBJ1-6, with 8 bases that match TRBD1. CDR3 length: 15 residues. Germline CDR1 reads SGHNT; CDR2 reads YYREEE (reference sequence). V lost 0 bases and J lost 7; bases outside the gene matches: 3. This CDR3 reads CASSLVQGVNSPLHF. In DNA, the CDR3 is TGTGCCAGCAGCTTGGTACAGGGGGTCAATTCACCCCTCCACTTT.

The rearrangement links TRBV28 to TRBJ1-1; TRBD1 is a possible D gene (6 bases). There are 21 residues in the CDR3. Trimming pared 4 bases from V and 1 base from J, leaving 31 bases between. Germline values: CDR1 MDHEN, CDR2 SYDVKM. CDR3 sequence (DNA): TGTGCCAGCAGTTCCCGCGACGCGCTAACCGGGACAATGAAGACGAACACTGAAGCTTTCTTT. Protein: CASSSRDALTGTMKTNTEAFF.

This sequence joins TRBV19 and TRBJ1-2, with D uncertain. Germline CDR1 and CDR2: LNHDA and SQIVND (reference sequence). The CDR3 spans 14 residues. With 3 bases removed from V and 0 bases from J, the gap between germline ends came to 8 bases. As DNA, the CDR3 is TGTGCCAGTAGTATCGCGCGGGCTAACTATGGCTACACCTTC. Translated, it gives CASSIARANYGYTF.

The CDR3 DNA reads TGTGCCAGCAGCTTAGTAGGACAGTCCCTCCCTGAAGCTTTCTTT. Amino acids: CASSLVGQSLPEAFF. The chain has TRBV7-6 and TRBJ1-1; tentatively, D is TRBD1 (6 bases). CDR3 length: 15 residues. CDR1 is SGHVS and CDR2 is FNYEAQ in the germline V gene. V was shortened by 1 base and J by 6 bases, with 15 bases between the two germline ends. The entire variable domain, with the rest obtained from reference TRBV7-6 and TRBJ1-1, is as follows: GAGVSQSPRYKVTKRGQDVALRCDPISGHVSLYWYRQALGQGPEFLTYFNYEAQQDKSGLPNDRFSAERPEGSISTLTIQRTEQRDSAMYRCASSLVGQSLPEAFFGQGTRLTVV.

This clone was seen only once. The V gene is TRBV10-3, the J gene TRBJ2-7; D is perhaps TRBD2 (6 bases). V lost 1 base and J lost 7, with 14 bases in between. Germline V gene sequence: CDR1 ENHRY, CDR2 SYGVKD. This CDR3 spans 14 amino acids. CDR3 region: CAISEFSPAGEQYF. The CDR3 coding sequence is TGTGCCATCAGTGAGTTCTCTCCAGCGGGTGAGCAGTACTTC.